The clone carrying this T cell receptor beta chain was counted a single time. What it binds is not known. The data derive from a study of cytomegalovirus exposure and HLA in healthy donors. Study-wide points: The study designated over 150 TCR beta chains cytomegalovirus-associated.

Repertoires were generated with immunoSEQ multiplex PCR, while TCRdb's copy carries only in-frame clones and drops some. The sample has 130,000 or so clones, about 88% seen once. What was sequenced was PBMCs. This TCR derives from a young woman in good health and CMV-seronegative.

CDR3 in amino acids: CASSRYGQEDRETQYF. In DNA, the CDR3 is TGCGCCAGCAGCCGCTATGGACAGGAGGATCGAGAGACCCAGTACTTC. The chain uses TRBV5-1 and TRBJ2-5; 7 bases are a match to TRBD1. This CDR3 contains 16 residues. After removal of 4 bases from V and 4 bases from J, the junction contained 13 bases not matched to a gene. Germline assignment: CDR1 SGHRS and CDR2 YFSETQ. The entire variable domain, with the rest obtained from reference TRBV5-1 and TRBJ2-5, is as follows: KAGVTQTPRYLIKTRGQQVTLSCSPISGHRSVSWYQQTPGQGLQFLFEYFSETQRNKGNFPGRFSGRQFSNSRSEMNVSTLELGDSALYLCASSRYGQEDRETQYFGPGTRLLVL.